The sequence of this T cell receptor (beta chain) was determined in a study of blood T cell repertoires in COVID-19. Study context: T cells, B-cell-depleted T cells, or PBMCs supplied cDNA or gDNA.

As originally analysed: Using reference gene primer amplification, nucleated cell counts were estimated. The assay was immunoSEQ multiplex PCR, and TCRdb's table has in-frame clones only and misses some. From that table come the V and J calls and clone size; the DNA was used to work out D and trimming. The repertoire has fewer than 300,000 clones, roughly 91% of them found once; the top ten carry more than 0.75%. Per the germline V gene, CDR1 is SGHDT and CDR2 is YYEEEE. CDR3 length: 14 residues. The germline V and J ends were trimmed by 5 bases and 4 bases, with 15 bases remaining between them. Sample: peripheral blood. The chain employs TRBV5-6 and TRBJ1-1, with D possibly being TRBD1 (5 bases). This clonotype was obtained from a man aged 25-45 years with acute or convalescent COVID-19. The CDR3 sequence is CASRLFQGGTEAFF. The CDR3 DNA is TGTGCCAGCAGACTTTTTCAGGGAGGCACTGAAGCTTTCTTT.